The T cell receptor (beta chain) under discussion was sequenced for a study of blood T cell repertoires in COVID-19. Some clones are missing from TCRdb's copy, which holds only in-frame ones; the method was immunoSEQ multiplex PCR. The sample carries around 300,000 clones, approximately 85% recorded once. The V and J ends lost 0 bases and 8 bases respectively, with 10 bases between them. CDR1 MNHEY and CDR2 SVGEGT come from the germline V gene. The CDR3 length is 13 residues. The chain employs TRBV6-2 or TRBV6-3 and TRBJ1-1; D possibly corresponds to TRBD1 (5 bases). Source material: peripheral blood. The sequence was collected from a woman aged 70-85 years with acute or convalescent COVID-19. Here the CDR3 DNA reads TGTGCCAGCAGTTACTCCGACAGAACCGAAGCTTTCTTT. The encoded protein is CASSYSDRTEAFF.